This entry lists 17 T cell receptor beta chains sequenced from one sample in a study of human T cells and chemical hapten exposure. TCRdb fed the RACE reads into MiXCR, producing one record per CDR3 protein. The table lists around 380,000 distinct CDR3 sequences, about 4.4% of them singletons. Described time point: patch test 1, 2 weeks after DPC sensitization. Treatment in this sample: therapeutic diphenylcyclopropenone sensitization with weekly scalp DPC. This sample comprised whole blood, obtained in connection with sensitization to the hapten diphenylcyclopropenone (DPC). The source is a woman aged 50 to 65 with alopecia areata. Some clones in this sample may be carry-over from other donors' samples.

This clonotype was counted only a few times. This chain links TRBV29-1 with TRBJ1-2; TRBD1 matches 8 bases. This CDR3 has 13 residues. The V segment lost 5 bases and the J segment 4 bases; nucleotides outside the gene matches: 6. CDR1 and CDR2 from the germline V gene are SQVTM and ANQGSEA. CDR3 coding DNA: TGCAGCGTTTTGGAACAGGGGGTCTATGGCTACACCTTC. Its translation is CSVLEQGVYGYTF. Complete variable domain (other parts from reference TRBV29-1 and TRBJ1-2): SAVISQKPSRDICQRGTSLTIQCQVDSQVTMMFWYRQQPGQSLTLIATANQGSEATYESGFVIDKFPISRPNLTFSTLTVSNMSPEDSSIYLCSVLEQGVYGYTFGSGTRLTVV.

This clonotype was observed many times. The rearrangement joins TRBV6-1 to TRBJ1-5, with D unclear. The length of the CDR3 is 15 residues. CDR1 and CDR2 (germline): MNHNS, SASEGT. V was shortened by 8 bases and J by 2 bases, with 16 bases between the two germline ends. The DNA of the CDR3 is TGTGCCAGCGGGCTAGCACTTGCGGGCAATCAGCCCCAGCATTTT. This codes for CASGLALAGNQPQHF.

In its sample, this clonotype was seen many times. The chain joins TRBV20-1 to TRBJ2-7; 7 positions match TRBD1. Trimming at V came to 0 bases and at J to 7 bases, leaving 12 bases not matched to a gene. Per germline, CDR1 DFQATT and CDR2 SNEGSKA (reference sequence). This CDR3 has 15 residues. The CDR3 region is CSARDSDRNLYEQYF. CDR3 DNA sequence: TGCAGTGCTAGAGACTCGGACAGGAACCTTTATGAGCAGTACTTC.

In its sample, this clonotype was seen a few times. The rearrangement uses TRBV6-5 and TRBJ1-6; a weak D match, TRBD1 (5 bases). V lost 4 bases to trimming and J lost 13 bases, with 20 bases between them. This CDR3 spans 15 amino acids. Germline V lookup: CDR1 MNHEY, CDR2 SVGAGI. The CDR3 DNA is TGTGCCAGCAGTTTACTGACCCCCCGGGACGATCCCCTCCACTTT. Protein product: CASSLLTPRDDPLHF.

The sample holds a few counts of this clonotype. V is TRBV6-2 or TRBV6-3 and J is TRBJ2-1; 12 bases fit TRBD2. CDR1 and CDR2 (germline): MNHEY, SVGEGT. V shed 3 bases and J 1 base; nucleotides not matched to a gene: 7. This CDR3 region has 18 residues. This CDR3 is CASSYPGLAGKSYNEQFF. The CDR3 bases are TGTGCCAGCAGTTATCCAGGACTAGCGGGAAAGTCCTACAATGAGCAGTTCTTC.

A few counts support this clonotype. The chain couples TRBV4-2 to TRBJ2-2; 9 nucleotides align to TRBD1. Germline V gene lookup returns CDR1 LGHNA and CDR2 YNFKEQ. This CDR3 contains 17 residues. V lost 4 bases to trimming and J lost 4 bases; unmatched junction nucleotides: 10. The CDR3 DNA reads as TGTGCCAGCAGCCCGTCGGCAGGGACAGGGTTCACCGGGGAGCTGTTTTTT. As protein: CASSPSAGTGFTGELFF.

This clonotype was detected a few times. The chain has TRBV4-3 and TRBJ2-1; D possibly matches TRBD1 or TRBD2 (5 bases each). V was clipped by 1 base and J by 10 bases, with 14 bases between them. Germline V CDR1 and CDR2: LGHNA, YSLEER. This CDR3 is 14 amino acids long. The CDR3 reads CASSQGDSPGEQFF. The CDR3 bases are TGCGCCAGCAGCCAAGGTGACAGCCCGGGAGAGCAGTTCTTC.

This clonotype showed up many times. The rearrangement joins TRBV6-2 or TRBV6-3 to TRBJ2-3; 7 nucleotides line up with TRBD1. The CDR3 is made up of 19 amino acids. V lost 4 bases and J lost 2; bases outside the gene matches: 18. CDR1 MNHEY and CDR2 SVGEGT come from the germline V gene. This CDR3 is CASSFYRGPELRTTDTQYF. CDR3 nucleotide sequence: TGTGCCAGCAGTTTCTACAGGGGACCTGAATTGCGGACCACAGATACGCAGTATTTT.

The rearrangement joins TRBV4-3 to TRBJ2-2; D might be TRBD2 (6 bases). CDR3 length equals 16 residues. Germline V gives CDR1 LGHNA, CDR2 YSLEER. Between the trimmed V and J ends, which lost 0 bases and 4 bases, there was a span of 12 bases. CDR3 region: CASSQDGGGFTGELFF. The CDR3 DNA reads TGCGCCAGCAGCCAAGATGGGGGAGGATTCACCGGGGAGCTGTTTTTT.

The table lists this clonotype with a few counts. This sequence joins TRBV20-1 and TRBJ1-1; D is uncertain. Germline CDR1 and CDR2: DFQATT and SNEGSKA (reference sequence). The CDR3 sequence is 12 residues long. Trimming took off 3 bases at V and 12 bases at J, with 17 bases between the two ends. In DNA form, the CDR3 reads TGCAGTGCTAGTGGAGGGCACCAGCTGACTTTCTTT. Protein product: CSASGGHQLTFF.

V and J are TRBV6-5 and TRBJ1-3; D unclear. Germline V gives CDR1 MNHEY, CDR2 SVGAGI. This CDR3 is 14 amino acids long. The ends were cut back, 8 bases at V and 0 bases at J, with 11 bases in the middle. The CDR3 region is CASSPGFSGNTIYF. In nucleotides, the CDR3 is TGTGCCAGCTCTCCAGGCTTCTCTGGAAACACCATATATTTT.

This clonotype was seen a handful of times. The chain employs TRBV6-2 or TRBV6-3 and TRBJ1-5; D may be TRBD1 (6 bases). There are 17 residues in the CDR3. The germline V gene has CDR1 MNHEY and CDR2 SVGEGT. The V and J ends lost 0 bases and 2 bases respectively, with 14 bases between them. Here the CDR3 reads CASSYSPFNRGNQPQHF. The DNA of the CDR3 is TGTGCCAGCAGTTACTCCCCGTTTAACAGGGGCAATCAGCCCCAGCATTTT.

This clonotype was counted many times. The chain links TRBV7-2 to TRBJ2-7, with D possibly TRBD1 on 5 matching bases. V dropped 5 bases and J dropped 4 bases, with 12 bases sitting between them. Germline CDR1 reads SGHTA; CDR2 reads FQGNSA. The CDR3 covers 13 residues. DNA of the CDR3: TGTGCCAGCAGCGCGACGCAGGGATACGAGCAGTACTTC. It yields the protein CASSATQGYEQYF.

In this sample, this clonotype turned up many times. The V call is TRBV24-1, the J call TRBJ2-1; D ambiguous. CDR1 and CDR2 (germline): KGHDR, SFDVKD. This CDR3 comprises 14 residues. V lost 4 bases and J 8 bases, leaving 14 bases between the germline ends. The CDR3 region is CATSDPASVDEQFF. The CDR3 nucleotides are TGTGCCACCAGTGACCCGGCGTCAGTCGATGAGCAGTTCTTC.

This clonotype was seen only a few times. The chain has TRBV20-1 and TRBJ1-5; 7 nucleotides agree with TRBD1. CDR1 and CDR2 (germline): DFQATT, SNEGSKA (reference sequence). CDR3 length: 17 amino acids. The trim removed 0 bases at V and 2 bases at J, leaving 10 bases unmatched. The CDR3 DNA follows: TGCAGTGCTAGAGAGGGCAGGGGGGTATATGGCAATCAGCCCCAGCATTTT. It codes for CSAREGRGVYGNQPQHF.

The CDR3 sequence: CSASGTSTGELFF. In nucleotides, the CDR3 is TGCAGTGCTAGCGGGACTAGTACCGGGGAGCTGTTTTTT. The chain has TRBV20-1 and TRBJ2-2; TRBD2 matches 8 bases. The CDR3 contains 13 residues. Germline values: CDR1 DFQATT, CDR2 SNEGSKA (reference sequence). V was clipped by 3 bases and J by 5 bases; unmatched bases: 2.

With regard to this clonotype: A much larger clone differs from this one at a single base, so this may be a read error. The rearrangement links TRBV6-5 to TRBJ2-1; 13 bases match TRBD2. This CDR3 is 15 amino acids long. Per germline, CDR1 MNHEY and CDR2 SVGAGI. Trimming removed 4 bases from V and 9 bases from J; junction bases left unmatched: 6. The CDR3 is CASSFRTSGGSEQFF. DNA of the CDR3: TGTGCCAGCAGTTTTCGGACTAGCGGGGGCAGTGAGCAGTTCTTC.